The TCR beta chain described here comes from a study of blood T cells in healthy people across ages. The study, taken as a whole, reports: Donor CMV status was unknown, possibly confounding expanded clonotype changes. Long-lived donors had more naive CD4+ cells and higher diversity than aged donors.

Every donor provided 7.5 to 10 milliliters of peripheral blood. With a J-beta primer mix and a sample-barcoded 5' primer, a second PCR ran roughly 7 to 11 cycles. Every cDNA was tagged by a template-switch adaptor with 12 random nucleotides. TCRdb itself ran the 5' RACE reads through MiXCR, one entry per CDR3 protein. The repertoire holds over 1.5 million distinct CDR3 sequences, with roughly 50% as singletons. The CDR3 length is 14 residues. From germline, CDR1 is SEHNR and CDR2 FQNEAQ (reference sequence). For this clonotype: The antigen is unknown. An end of the junction differs from the germline gene, which may be a read error.

Sequencing input: blood. This chain uses TRBV7-9 with TRBJ1-2; D not certain. This clonotype originated in a woman aged 40 to 55 in good health. Here the CDR3 reads CASSLQRGSYGCTF. CDR3 sequence (DNA): TGTGCCAGCAGCTTACAGAGAGGGAGTTATGGCTGCACCTTC. Supplemented by reference TRBV7-9 and TRBJ1-2, the full variable domain reads DTGVSQNPRHKITKRGQNVTFRCDPISEHNRLYWYRQTLGQGPEFLTYFQNEAQLEKSRLLSDRFSAERPKGSFSTLEIQRTEQGDSAMYLCASSLQRGSYGCTFGSGTRLTVV.